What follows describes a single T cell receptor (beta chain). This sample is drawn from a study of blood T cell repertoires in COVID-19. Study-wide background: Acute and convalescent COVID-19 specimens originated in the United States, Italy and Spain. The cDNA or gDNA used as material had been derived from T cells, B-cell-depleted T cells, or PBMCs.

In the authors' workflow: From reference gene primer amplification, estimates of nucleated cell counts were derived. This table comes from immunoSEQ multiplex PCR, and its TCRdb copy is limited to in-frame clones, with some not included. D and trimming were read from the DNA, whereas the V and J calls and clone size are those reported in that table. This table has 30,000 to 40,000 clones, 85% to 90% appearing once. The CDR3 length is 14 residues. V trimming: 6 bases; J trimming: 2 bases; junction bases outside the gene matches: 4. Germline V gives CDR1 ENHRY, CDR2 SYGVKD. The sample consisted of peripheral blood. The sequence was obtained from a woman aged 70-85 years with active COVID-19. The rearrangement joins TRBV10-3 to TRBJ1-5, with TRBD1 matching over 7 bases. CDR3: CAIRGDRGNQPQHF. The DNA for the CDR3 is TGTGCCATCAGGGGAGACAGGGGCAATCAGCCCCAGCATTTT.